These T cell receptor beta chains were read from a single sample in a study of cytomegalovirus exposure and HLA in healthy donors. Some clones are missing from TCRdb's copy, which holds only in-frame ones; the method was immunoSEQ multiplex PCR. The sample has roughly 150,000 clones; around 90% are singletons. Sequenced: PBMCs. Receptor source: a woman in her late teens or twenties in good health and CMV-seropositive. CDR3s include the opening cysteine and the closing phenylalanine or tryptophan. Fields, in order: clone size, J gene, V gene, D gene, CDR3 DNA, CDR3 protein. The D gene is left open where the match is weak. The size entry is marked missing in some rows and otherwise reads once, few, many or a size class.

size: .; J: TRBJ2-5; V: TRBV2; D: TRBD2; DNA: TGTGCCAGCAGTCAATCCTGGGGGTTAGCGGGAGGTGGAGAGACCCAGTACTTC; CDR3: CASSQSWGLAGGGETQYF
size: .; J: TRBJ2-6; V: TRBV5-1; D: .; DNA: TGCGCCAGCAGCTCGCAGGGCGCTGGGGCCAACGTCCTGACTTTC; CDR3: CASSSQGAGANVLTF
size: .; J: TRBJ2-4; V: TRBV7-9; D: .; DNA: TGTGCCAGCAGCTTAGGGTCTAGAGCCACCTCTATAGCCAAAAACATTCAGTACTTC; CDR3: CASSLGSRATSIAKNIQYF
size: .; J: TRBJ1-1; V: TRBV28; D: .; DNA: TGTGCCAGCAAGCGTCACCTCATGAACACTGAAGCTTTCTTT; CDR3: CASKRHLMNTEAFF
size: once; J: TRBJ2-7; V: TRBV9; D: TRBD1; DNA: TGTGCCAGCAGCAAGACTTCCGGGACAGGCAGCTCCTACGAGCAGTACTTC; CDR3: CASSKTSGTGSSYEQYF
size: .; J: TRBJ2-4; V: TRBV5-5; D: .; DNA: TGTGCCAGCAGCTTGGCGGGAGAGAACATTCAGTACTTC; CDR3: CASSLAGENIQYF
size: .; J: TRBJ2-1; V: TRBV6-6; D: TRBD2; DNA: TGTGCCAGCAGTTACCAGACTAGCGGAGACTACAATGAGCAGTTCTTC; CDR3: CASSYQTSGDYNEQFF
size: .; J: TRBJ2-6; V: TRBV10-3; D: .; DNA: TGTGCCATCAGTGAGTCAAAGCTCCGCTCTGGGGCCAACGTCCTGACTTTC; CDR3: CAISESKLRSGANVLTF
size: .; J: TRBJ2-7; V: TRBV7-2; D: .; DNA: TGTGCCGTGAGGTCCCGGTCCTACGAGCAGTACTTC; CDR3: CAVRSRSYEQYF
size: .; J: TRBJ2-4; V: TRBV5-1; D: TRBD2; DNA: TGCGCCAGCAGCTTGGCCCTAGCGGGAGGCGGAAACATTCAGTACTTC; CDR3: CASSLALAGGGNIQYF
size: .; J: TRBJ2-7; V: TRBV28; D: .; DNA: TGTGCCAGCATCGACAGCGCTGGATTCTACGAGCAGTACTTC; CDR3: CASIDSAGFYEQYF
size: .; J: TRBJ2-3; V: TRBV12-5; D: .; DNA: TGTGCTAGTGGTTTGAGCCGGGACAAAAACCTTCGGACTAGCACAGATACGCAGTATTTT; CDR3: CASGLSRDKNLRTSTDTQYF
size: .; J: TRBJ2-1; V: TRBV4-2; D: .; DNA: TGTGCCAGCAGCCAAGAACTAGTGCCCCCCATCTTC; CDR3: CASSQELVPPIF
size: .; J: TRBJ2-1; V: TRBV5-1; D: TRBD2; DNA: TGCGCCAGCAGCTTGCAACCCCAACTAGCGGGAATTCTCGATGAGCAGTTCTTC; CDR3: CASSLQPQLAGILDEQFF
size: .; J: TRBJ1-4; V: TRBV30; D: .; DNA: TGTGCCACCTGGATCGGAGCAACTAATGAAAAACTGTTTTTT; CDR3: CATWIGATNEKLFF
size: .; J: TRBJ1-3; V: TRBV18; D: .; DNA: TGTGCCAGCTCACCACCTCAGGGGTACTCTGGAAACACCATATATTTT; CDR3: CASSPPQGYSGNTIYF